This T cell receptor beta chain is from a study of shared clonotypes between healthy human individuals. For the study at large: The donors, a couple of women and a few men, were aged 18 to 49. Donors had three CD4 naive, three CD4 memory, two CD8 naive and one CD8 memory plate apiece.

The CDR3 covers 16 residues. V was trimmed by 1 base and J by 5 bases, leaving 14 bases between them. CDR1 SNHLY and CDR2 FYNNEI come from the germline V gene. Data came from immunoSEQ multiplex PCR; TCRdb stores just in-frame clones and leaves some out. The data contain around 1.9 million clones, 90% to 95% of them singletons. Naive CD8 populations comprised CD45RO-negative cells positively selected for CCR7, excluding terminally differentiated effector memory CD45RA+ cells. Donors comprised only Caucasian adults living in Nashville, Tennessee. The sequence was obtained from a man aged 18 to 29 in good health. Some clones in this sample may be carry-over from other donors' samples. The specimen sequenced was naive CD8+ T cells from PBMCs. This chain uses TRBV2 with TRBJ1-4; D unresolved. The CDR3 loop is CASSEGGRNLNEKLFF. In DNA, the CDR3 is TGTGCCAGCAGTGAAGGAGGAAGGAACCTCAATGAAAAACTGTTTTTT.